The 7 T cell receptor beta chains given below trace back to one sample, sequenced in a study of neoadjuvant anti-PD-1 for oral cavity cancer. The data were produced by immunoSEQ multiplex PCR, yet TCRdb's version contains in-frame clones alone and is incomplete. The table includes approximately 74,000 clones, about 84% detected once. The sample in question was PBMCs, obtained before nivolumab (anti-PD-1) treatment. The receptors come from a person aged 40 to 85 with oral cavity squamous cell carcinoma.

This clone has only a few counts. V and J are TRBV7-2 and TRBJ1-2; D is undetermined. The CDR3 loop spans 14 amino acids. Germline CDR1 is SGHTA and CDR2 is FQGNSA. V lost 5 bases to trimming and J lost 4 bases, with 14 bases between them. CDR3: CASSPEVVGYGYTF. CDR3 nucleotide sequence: TGTGCCAGCAGCCCGGAGGTTGTGGGCTATGGCTACACCTTC. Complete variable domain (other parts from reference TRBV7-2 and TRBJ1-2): GAGVSQSPSNKVTEKGKDVELRCDPISGHTALYWYRQSLGQGLEFLIYFQGNSAPDKSGLPSDRFSAERTGGSVSTLTIQRTQQEDSAVYLCASSPEVVGYGYTFGSGTRLTVV.

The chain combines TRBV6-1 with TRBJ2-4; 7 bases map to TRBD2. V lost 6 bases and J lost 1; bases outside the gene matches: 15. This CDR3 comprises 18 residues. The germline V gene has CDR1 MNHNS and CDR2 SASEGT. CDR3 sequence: CASSELAFSLGAKNIQYF. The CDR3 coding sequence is TGTGCCAGCAGCGAACTAGCGTTCTCGCTCGGGGCCAAAAACATTCAGTACTTC.

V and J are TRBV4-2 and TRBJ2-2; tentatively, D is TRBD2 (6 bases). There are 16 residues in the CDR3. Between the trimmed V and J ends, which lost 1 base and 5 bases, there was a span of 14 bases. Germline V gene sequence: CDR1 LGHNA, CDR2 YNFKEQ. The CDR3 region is CASSQALSGTTGELFF. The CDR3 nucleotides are TGTGCCAGCAGCCAAGCTCTTAGTGGGACTACCGGGGAGCTGTTTTTT.

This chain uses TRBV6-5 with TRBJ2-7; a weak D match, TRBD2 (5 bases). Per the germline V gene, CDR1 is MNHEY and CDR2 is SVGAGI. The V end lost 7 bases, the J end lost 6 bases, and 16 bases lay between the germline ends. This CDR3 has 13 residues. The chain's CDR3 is CASTASLAAEQYF. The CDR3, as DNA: TGTGCCAGCACCGCCAGCCTAGCCGCCGAGCAGTACTTC.

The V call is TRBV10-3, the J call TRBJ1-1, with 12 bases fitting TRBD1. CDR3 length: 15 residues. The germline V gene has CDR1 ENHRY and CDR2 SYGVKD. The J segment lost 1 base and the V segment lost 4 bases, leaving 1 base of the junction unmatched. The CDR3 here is CAISGDRGRNTEAFF. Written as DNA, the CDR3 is TGTGCCATCAGTGGGGACAGGGGGCGGAACACTGAAGCTTTCTTT.

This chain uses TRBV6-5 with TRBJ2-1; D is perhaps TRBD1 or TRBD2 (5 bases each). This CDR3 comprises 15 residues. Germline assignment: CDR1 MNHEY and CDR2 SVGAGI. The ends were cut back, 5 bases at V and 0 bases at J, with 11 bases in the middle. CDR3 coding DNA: TGTGCCAGCAGTGGGGGACCAAGCTCCTACAATGAGCAGTTCTTC. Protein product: CASSGGPSSYNEQFF.

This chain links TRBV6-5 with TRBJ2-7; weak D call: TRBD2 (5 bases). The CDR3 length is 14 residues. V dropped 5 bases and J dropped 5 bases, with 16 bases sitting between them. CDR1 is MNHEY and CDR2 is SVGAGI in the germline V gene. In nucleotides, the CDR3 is TGTGCCAGCAGTCGAACTAGTGAAAACGACGAGCAGTACTTC. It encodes CASSRTSENDEQYF.